Shown below are 25 T cell receptor beta chains from a single sample sequenced in a study of beta chain features in type 1 diabetes. Whole-study findings and limits: TCRB CDR3s from Type 1 diabetes patients were moderately but significantly shorter in all four CD4+ subsets.

All of the isolated RNA was reverse transcribed, so expressed TCRB transcripts were sequenced. TCRdb's table, derived via immunoSEQ multiplex PCR, lists solely in-frame clones and lacks some. The sample has over 200,000 clones; 11% are singletons. For these TCRs, the target antigens are not known. Specimen: naive CD4+ T cells from blood. Receptors were obtained from a man aged 30 to 45 with type 1 diabetes.

This clone was recorded a few times. The gene calls are TRBV28 and TRBJ1-2; D ambiguous. The CDR3 is made up of 15 amino acids. Germline V lookup: CDR1 MDHEN, CDR2 SYDVKM. Trimming removed 6 bases from V and 5 bases from J, with 19 bases in between. The CDR3 loop is CASSRPGWWQYGYTF. The CDR3, as DNA: TGTGCCAGCAGCCGCCCGGGGTGGTGGCAGTATGGCTACACCTTC.

The chain employs TRBV5-1 and TRBJ2-7; D is unresolved. V shed 0 bases and J shed 3 bases, with 7 bases lying between them. Germline V gene sequence: CDR1 SGHRS, CDR2 YFSETQ. This CDR3 region has 13 residues. The CDR3 reads CASSLDTVYEQYF. DNA for the CDR3: TGCGCCAGCAGCTTGGACACAGTCTACGAGCAGTACTTC.

This clone has more than one count but fewer than ten. The genes are TRBV6-5 and TRBJ1-2; possible D gene TRBD1, 5 bases. Germline V gene data show CDR1 as MNHEY and CDR2 as SVGAGI. The CDR3 runs to 15 residues. Trimming cost V 1 base and J 3 bases, with 12 bases left between them. CDR3 protein: CASSYFDRDYYGYTF. The CDR3 DNA is TGTGCCAGCAGTTACTTCGACCGGGACTACTATGGCTACACCTTC.

This chain joins TRBV15 and TRBJ2-5; TRBD2 matches 8 bases. Germline loops: CDR1 LNHNV, CDR2 YYDKDF (reference sequence). The CDR3 is 16 residues long. V lost 0 bases and J lost 2; bases outside the gene matches: 5. The CDR3 here is CATSRDPGTSQETQYF. For the CDR3, the DNA is TGTGCCACCAGCAGAGATCCAGGGACTAGTCAAGAGACCCAGTACTTC.

The gene calls are TRBV5-1 and TRBJ2-5, with TRBD1 matching 9 bases. CDR3 length: 14 amino acids. CDR1 SGHRS and CDR2 YFSETQ come from the germline V gene. V was pared by 4 bases and J by 3 bases, with 4 bases of the junction left unmatched. The CDR3 DNA reads TGCGCCAGCAGCCAGAGGACAGGGGAAGAGACCCAGTACTTC. As protein: CASSQRTGEETQYF.

This clone was picked up a small number of times. This chain connects TRBV2 to TRBJ2-6; perhaps TRBD2 as D (5 bases). Germline loops: CDR1 SNHLY, CDR2 FYNNEI. CDR3 length: 14 residues. Trimming cost V 4 bases and J 4 bases, with 8 bases left between them. This chain's CDR3 is CASSVRGGANVLTF. The CDR3 DNA reads as TGTGCCAGCAGTGTCAGAGGGGGGGCCAACGTCCTGACTTTC.

This clone showed up just a few times. The identical CDR3 is also encoded by other nucleotide sequences in the sample. The V gene is TRBV11-2, the J gene TRBJ2-1; D remains ambiguous. The CDR3 runs to 13 residues. V lost 1 base, J lost 4 bases, and 5 bases lay in between. Germline V gene lookup returns CDR1 SGHAT and CDR2 FQNNGV. CDR3 in amino acids: CASSLALYNEQFF. The CDR3 DNA is TGTGCCAGCAGCTTAGCTCTGTACAATGAGCAGTTCTTC.

This clone was picked up a small number of times. The chain couples TRBV28 to TRBJ2-7; D is ambiguous. CDR1 is MDHEN, CDR2 SYDVKM, per germline. There are 13 residues in the CDR3. Deletions cut 4 bases from V and 1 base from J, with 8 bases between. CDR3 in DNA: TGTGCCAGCAGTTCCCCAGCGTCCTACGAGCAGTACTTC. Translation gives CASSSPASYEQYF.

The chain uses TRBV6-1 and TRBJ2-2; possibly TRBD2 for D (5 bases). CDR3 length: 15 residues. The V and J ends lost 7 bases and 5 bases respectively, with 17 bases between them. Germline assignment: CDR1 MNHNS and CDR2 SASEGT. The CDR3 DNA follows: TGTGCCAGCATTCTCGACGGCCCGGGGACCGGGGAGCTGTTTTTT. Translated, it gives CASILDGPGTGELFF.

The chain employs TRBV18 and TRBJ2-7; 9 bases align to TRBD1. Unmatched junction bases numbered 13, after V lost 6 bases and J lost 7 bases. The CDR3 loop spans 15 amino acids. The germline CDR1 and CDR2 sequences are KGHSH and LQKENI. The CDR3 DNA follows: TGTGCCAGCTCCTCCGGGACAGGGACTTTGTGGGAGCAGTACTTC. Amino acids: CASSSGTGTLWEQYF.

This chain uses TRBV5-6 with TRBJ1-1, with 11 nucleotides matching TRBD1. V lost 3 bases and J lost 3; bases outside the gene matches: 4. Germline-derived CDR1 and CDR2 are SGHDT and YYEEEE. This CDR3 spans 15 amino acids. CDR3 nucleotide sequence: TGTGCCAGCAGCTCTCCGGGACAGGGGGACACTGAAGCTTTCTTT. Amino acid sequence: CASSSPGQGDTEAFF.

Only a few counts were recorded for this clone. This sequence joins TRBV7-9 and TRBJ1-1; D is ambiguous. This CDR3 spans 11 amino acids. Germline V gene lookup returns CDR1 SEHNR and CDR2 FQNEAQ (reference sequence). The V end lost 10 bases, the J end lost 0 bases, and 6 bases lay between the germline ends. Here the CDR3 DNA reads TGTGCCATAGTTCTGAACACTGAAGCTTTCTTT. Amino acid sequence: CAIVLNTEAFF.

This clone was counted only a few times. The rearrangement uses TRBV9 and TRBJ1-1, with TRBD1 matching 10 bases. V gave up 0 bases and J gave up 4 bases; unmatched junction bases: 12. Germline CDR1 SGDLS, CDR2 YYNGEE. The CDR3 sequence is 18 residues long. The CDR3 DNA is TGTGCCAGCAGCGTAGGGAGTGGGACAGGGGCGCTGGGCACTGAAGCTTTCTTT. Its protein is CASSVGSGTGALGTEAFF. Supplemented by reference TRBV9 and TRBJ1-1, the full variable domain reads DSGVTQTPKHLITATGQRVTLRCSPRSGDLSVYWYQQSLDQGLQFLIQYYNGEERAKGNILERFSAQQFPDLHSELNLSSLELGDSALYFCASSVGSGTGALGTEAFFGQGTRLTVV.

A few counts support this clone. The chain employs TRBV5-1 and TRBJ2-7; 7 bases line up with TRBD1. The ends lost 4 bases at V and 0 bases at J; junction bases unmatched: 7. Germline CDR1 is SGHRS and CDR2 is YFSETQ. CDR3 length: 15 residues. The CDR3 DNA reads as TGCGCCAGCAGCCTCTCCCGGGACAGCTCCTACGAGCAGTACTTC. Its protein is CASSLSRDSSYEQYF.

This clone was observed a few times. The rearrangement joins TRBV30 to TRBJ1-5, with a tentative D call TRBD1 (5 bases). Trimming took 2 bases from V and 1 from J, leaving 9 bases between them. The germline CDR1 and CDR2 sequences are GTSNPN and SVGIG (reference sequence). The CDR3 contains 14 residues. CDR3 DNA: TGTGCCTGGAGTAAGGGGATGAGCAATCAGCCCCAGCATTTT. This translates into CAWSKGMSNQPQHF.

This clone occurred a few times. The chain combines TRBV5-6 with TRBJ2-5; D remains unclear. Germline CDR1 SGHDT, CDR2 YYEEEE. The V end lost 3 bases, the J end lost 1 base, and 13 bases lay between the germline ends. The CDR3 runs 15 residues. CDR3: CASSSKRRFQETQYF. The CDR3 DNA reads as TGTGCCAGCAGCTCAAAGAGGCGGTTCCAAGAGACCCAGTACTTC.

V and J are TRBV2 and TRBJ1-6, with D uncertain. The ends were cut back, 6 bases at V and 7 bases at J, with 13 bases in the middle. CDR3 size: 14 residues. Germline V CDR1 and CDR2: SNHLY, FYNNEI. In nucleotides, the CDR3 is TGTGCCAGCAGACTGACAAGAGAAAATTCACCCCTCCACTTT. It yields the protein CASRLTRENSPLHF.

This clone was seen more than once but under ten times. The chain joins TRBV5-1 to TRBJ1-1; D unresolved. Germline CDR1 is SGHRS and CDR2 is YFSETQ. The V end was cut by 6 bases, the J end by 7 bases, with 13 bases between. The CDR3 runs to 12 residues. The CDR3 protein is CASNLGRGEAFF. DNA for the CDR3: TGCGCCAGCAACCTCGGGCGGGGTGAAGCTTTCTTT.

The gene calls are TRBV18 and TRBJ2-7; TRBD1 is a possible D gene (5 bases). Trimming left V 3 bases short and J 2 bases short, with 14 bases between. The CDR3 loop spans 15 amino acids. The germline gives CDR1 KGHSH, CDR2 LQKENI. CDR3 coding DNA: TGTGCCAGCTCACCTCCTGGGGCAGCGACCTACGAGCAGTACTTC. Its translation is CASSPPGAATYEQYF.

This clone was detected a few times. The rearrangement uses TRBV27 and TRBJ1-1, with D possibly TRBD1 on 5 matching bases. Germline V CDR1 and CDR2: MNHEY, SMNVEV (reference sequence). V shed 7 bases and J shed 1 base, with 16 bases lying between them. The CDR3 has 15 amino acids. The CDR3 here is CASKRQKGQNTEAFF. The CDR3 bases are TGTGCCAGCAAGAGACAGAAAGGCCAGAACACTGAAGCTTTCTTT.

The rearrangement joins TRBV6-5 to TRBJ2-7; D is unclear. Germline V gene sequence: CDR1 MNHEY, CDR2 SVGAGI. V was clipped by 0 bases and J by 1 base, with 10 bases between them. The CDR3 length is 15 residues. CDR3 sequence: CASSYSPSLSYEQYF. CDR3 nucleotides: TGTGCCAGCAGTTACTCACCCAGTTTATCCTACGAGCAGTACTTC.

The chain carries TRBV6-6 and TRBJ2-7; D unresolved. V was pared by 2 bases and J by 0 bases, with 14 bases between. Germline CDR1 reads MNHNY; CDR2 reads SVGAGI (reference sequence). The CDR3 loop spans 16 amino acids. The CDR3 coding sequence is TGTGCCAGCAGTTACCCGGCCGGGTCTAACTCCTACGAGCAGTACTTC. This codes for CASSYPAGSNSYEQYF.

The V call is TRBV18, the J call TRBJ1-1, with D perhaps matching TRBD1 (5 bases). The CDR3 loop spans 15 amino acids. V was clipped by 3 bases and J by 3 bases, with 14 bases between them. The germline V gene has CDR1 KGHSH and CDR2 LQKENI. CDR3 loop: CASSPQGQGDTEAFF. DNA for the CDR3: TGTGCCAGCTCACCCCAAGGGCAGGGTGACACTGAAGCTTTCTTT.

This clone came up a few times. The chain links TRBV5-6 to TRBJ2-1; 7 bases are a match to TRBD1. V shed 4 bases, J shed 4 bases, and the junction held 8 bases outside the gene matches. The CDR3 runs 15 residues. CDR1 is SGHDT and CDR2 is YYEEEE in the germline V gene. The CDR3 spells CASSPPGTVYNEQFF. Here the CDR3 DNA reads TGTGCCAGCAGCCCTCCTGGGACAGTATACAATGAGCAGTTCTTC.

This clone showed up just a few times. The chain employs TRBV7-9 and TRBJ1-1; 7 bases align to TRBD1. The CDR3 extends over 14 amino acids. Trimming cost V 2 bases and J 7 bases; bases outside gene matches: 7. Germline CDR1 SEHNR, CDR2 FQNEAQ (reference sequence). This CDR3 is CASSLRDRPGEAFF. In nucleotides, the CDR3 is TGTGCCAGCAGCTTAAGGGACAGACCTGGTGAAGCTTTCTTT. Drawing the rest from reference TRBV7-9 and TRBJ1-1, the complete variable domain is DTGVSQNPRHKITKRGQNVTFRCDPISEHNRLYWYRQTLGQGPEFLTYFQNEAQLEKSRLLSDRFSAERPKGSFSTLEIQRTEQGDSAMYLCASSLRDRPGEAFFGQGTRLTVV.